Listed here is a single T cell receptor beta chain. Antigen unknown. V lost 6 bases and J lost 2, with 9 bases in between. The germline V gene has CDR1 MDHEN and CDR2 SYDVKM. This CDR3 is built from 13 residues. The donors gave bone marrow, and they were healthy. The data were taken from a study of cytomegalovirus exposure and HLA in healthy donors. Study-level background: Earlier, 110 million or so unique TCR beta sequences were recovered from 200 million or so T cells by an analysis. General study results and limits: When analyzed later, a missense DCLRE1C variant was found to be linked to TCR beta V- and J-gene trimming. The listing of roughly 160 TCR beta chains classed them as cytomegalovirus-associated.

A multiplex PCR was run with 60 Vbeta primers and 13 Jbeta primers. The protocol was immunoSEQ multiplex PCR, while the TCRdb copy is restricted to in-frame clones and leaves out a portion. The data contain 80,000 to 100,000 clones, around 77% of them seen just once; the ten biggest clones take up roughly 3%. This chain uses TRBV28 with TRBJ2-3; possibly TRBD1 for D (6 bases). The sequencing input was PBMCs. This sequence originates from a middle-aged man in good health and CMV-seronegative. The chain's CDR3 is CASSRDITDTQYF. The CDR3 region has the DNA TGTGCCAGCAGCCGGGACATCACAGATACGCAGTATTTT.